The clone carrying this TCR beta chain was seen just once. These data originate in a study of blood T cell repertoires in COVID-19. Study-level background: T cells, B-cell-depleted T cells, or PBMCs provided the cDNA or gDNA that served as material.

Trimming took 3 bases from V and 5 from J, leaving 11 bases between them. The CDR3 runs to 13 residues. Authors' processing steps: Researchers report that nucleated cell counts were estimated from reference gene primer amplification. Repertoires were generated with immunoSEQ multiplex PCR, while TCRdb's copy carries only in-frame clones and drops some. D and trimming were read from the DNA, whereas the V and J calls and clone size are those reported in that table. The data contain around 300,000 clones, 85% of them singletons. The chain combines TRBV12-3 or TRBV12-4 with TRBJ2-7, with a weak D call TRBD2 (5 bases). Sequencing was performed on peripheral blood. The receptor comes from a human donor in a cohort sampled during active COVID-19. This chain's CDR3 is CASSFRRVDEQYF. Here the CDR3 DNA reads TGTGCCAGCAGTTTCCGGCGGGTAGACGAGCAGTACTTC.